The 7 T cell receptor beta chains listed next were all sequenced from one sample in a study of blood T cells in healthy people across ages. The authors ran a second PCR of about 6 to 11 cycles using a sample-barcoded 5' primer and a J-beta primer mix. TCRdb independently ran MiXCR on the 5' RACE reads; one entry per CDR3 protein. The sample includes 550,000 to 600,000 distinct CDR3 sequences, 40% to 50% of them seen just once. Sequenced: blood. Source of these receptors: a man older than 75 in good health.

The gene calls are TRBV20-1 and TRBJ2-4, with 8 bases that match TRBD1. The CDR3 is made up of 15 amino acids. V was pared by 5 bases and J by 5 bases, with 11 bases of the junction left unmatched. The germline CDR1 and CDR2 sequences are DFQATT and SNEGSKA (reference sequence). DNA of the CDR3: TGCAGTGCTTGGGCCTTAGCAGGGGGCCAAAACATTCAGTACTTC. Protein: CSAWALAGGQNIQYF.

CDR3 sequence: CASSPRTGYEQFF. The CDR3 region has the DNA TGTGCCAGCAGCCCCCGGACAGGTTACGAGCAGTTCTTC. V is TRBV7-2 and J is TRBJ2-1; 7 bases line up with TRBD1. CDR1 is SGHTA and CDR2 is FQGNSA in the germline V gene. The CDR3 spans 13 residues. J gave up 10 bases and V 5 bases, and 8 bases lay outside the gene matches.

The gene calls are TRBV7-3 and TRBJ2-7; unclear D gene. CDR3 length equals 13 residues. V was clipped by 2 bases and J by 5 bases, with 10 bases between them. Germline V gene lookup returns CDR1 SGHTA and CDR2 FQGTGA. CDR3 sequence: CASSLSLKDEQYF. For the CDR3, the DNA is TGTGCCAGCAGCTTATCCCTCAAGGACGAGCAGTACTTC.

This chain joins TRBV5-5 and TRBJ2-7; no reliable D call. The CDR3 runs 14 residues. Trimming left V 3 bases short and J 1 base short, with 11 bases between. Germline V lookup: CDR1 SGHKS, CDR2 YYEKEE (reference sequence). The CDR3 coding sequence is TGTGCCAGCAGCTACCGGACGGAATCCTACGAGCAGTACTTC. It encodes CASSYRTESYEQYF.

This clonotype was seen a handful of times. The chain links TRBV4-3 to TRBJ2-3; TRBD2 matches at 9 bases. V lost 0 bases to trimming and J lost 7 bases; unmatched junction nucleotides: 11. Germline assignment: CDR1 LGHNA and CDR2 YSLEER. The CDR3 has 17 residues. The CDR3 DNA follows: TGCGCCAGCAGCCAAGATTGGGATAGCGGGGGTCCGAATACGCAGTATTTT. It translates to CASSQDWDSGGPNTQYF.

This clonotype was detected a few times. J is TRBJ2-1 and V is TRBV3-1; 10 nucleotides agree with TRBD2. Germline V gene data show CDR1 as LGHDT and CDR2 as YNNKEL (reference sequence). V was clipped by 0 bases and J by 10 bases; unmatched bases: 9. The CDR3 has 16 residues. This CDR3 is CASSQESQRGGREQFF. The CDR3, as DNA: TGTGCCAGCAGCCAAGAATCCCAGCGGGGGGGCAGGGAGCAGTTCTTC.

About this clonotype: This may stem from a read error, because a much larger clone lies one nucleotide away. This chain links TRBV6-5 with TRBJ2-1; TRBD1 aligns across 8 bases. The CDR3 spans 17 residues. Germline V gene lookup returns CDR1 MNHEY and CDR2 SVGAGI. The CDR3 nucleotides are TGTACCAGCAGTTCCCTCTGGCTGGGACAGGAAAACAATGAGCAGTTCTTC. Its translation is CTSSSLWLGQENNEQFF.